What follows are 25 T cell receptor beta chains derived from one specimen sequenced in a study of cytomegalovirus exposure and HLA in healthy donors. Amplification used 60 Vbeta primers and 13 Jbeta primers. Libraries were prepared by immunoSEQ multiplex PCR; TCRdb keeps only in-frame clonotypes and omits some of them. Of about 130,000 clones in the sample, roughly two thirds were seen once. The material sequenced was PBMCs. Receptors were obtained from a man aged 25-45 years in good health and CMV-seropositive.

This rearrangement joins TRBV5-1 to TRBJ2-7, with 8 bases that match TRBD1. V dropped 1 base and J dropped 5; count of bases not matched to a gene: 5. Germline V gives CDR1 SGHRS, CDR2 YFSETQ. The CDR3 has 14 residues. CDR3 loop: CASSLSAGGHEQYF. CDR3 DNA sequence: TGCGCCAGCAGCTTGTCGGCAGGGGGCCACGAGCAGTACTTC.

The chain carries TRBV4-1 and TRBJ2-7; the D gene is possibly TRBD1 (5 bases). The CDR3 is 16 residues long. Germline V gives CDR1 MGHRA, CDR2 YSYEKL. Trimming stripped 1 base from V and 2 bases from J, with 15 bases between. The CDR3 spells CASSQGVTGLPYEQYF. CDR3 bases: TGCGCCAGCAGCCAAGGGGTCACAGGTCTTCCCTACGAGCAGTACTTC.

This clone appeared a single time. CDR3 coding DNA: TGTGCCAGCCCCCTCCCGCTAGCGGGCGGGGGCCAGTTCTTC. It is translated as CASPLPLAGGGQFF. V gene TRBV7-9 combines with J gene TRBJ2-1; 8 bases line up with TRBD2. CDR3 length equals 14 residues. J was trimmed by 13 bases and V by 8 bases; bases with no gene match: 16. The V gene's germline CDR1 is SEHNR and CDR2 FQNEAQ (reference sequence). Looking up the rest from reference TRBV7-9 and TRBJ2-1 gives the full variable domain: DTGVSQNPRHKITKRGQNVTFRCDPISEHNRLYWYRQTLGQGPEFLTYFQNEAQLEKSRLLSDRFSAERPKGSFSTLEIQRTEQGDSAMYLCASPLPLAGGGQFFGPGTRLTVL.

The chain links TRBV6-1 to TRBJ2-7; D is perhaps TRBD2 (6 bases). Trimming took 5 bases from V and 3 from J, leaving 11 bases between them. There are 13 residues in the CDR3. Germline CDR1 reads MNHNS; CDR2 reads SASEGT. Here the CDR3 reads CASSTREDYEQYF. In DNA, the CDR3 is TGTGCCAGCAGTACCAGGGAGGACTACGAGCAGTACTTC.

In DNA, the CDR3 is TGTGCCAGCGGGGCGGGGGCTGCAACTAATGAAAAACTGTTTTTT. Encoded protein: CASGAGAATNEKLFF. The chain uses TRBV2 and TRBJ1-4, with D possibly matching TRBD1 (6 bases). The CDR3 sequence is 15 residues long. Germline CDR1 SNHLY, CDR2 FYNNEI. Trimming stripped 8 bases from V and 0 bases from J, with 13 bases between.

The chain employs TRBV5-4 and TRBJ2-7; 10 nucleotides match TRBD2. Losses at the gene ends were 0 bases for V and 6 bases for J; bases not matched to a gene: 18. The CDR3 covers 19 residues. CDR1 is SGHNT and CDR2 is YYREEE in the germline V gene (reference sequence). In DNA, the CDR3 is TGTGCCAGCAGCTTGGCGGTGGTAGGTCTAGCGGGAGTACAGGGCGAGCAGTACTTC. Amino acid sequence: CASSLAVVGLAGVQGEQYF.

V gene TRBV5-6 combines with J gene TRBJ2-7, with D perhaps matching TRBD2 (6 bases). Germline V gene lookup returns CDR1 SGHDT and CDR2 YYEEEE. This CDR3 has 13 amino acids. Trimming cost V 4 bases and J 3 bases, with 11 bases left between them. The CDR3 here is CASSTGGYYEQYF. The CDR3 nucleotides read TGTGCCAGCAGCACCGGGGGTTACTACGAGCAGTACTTC.

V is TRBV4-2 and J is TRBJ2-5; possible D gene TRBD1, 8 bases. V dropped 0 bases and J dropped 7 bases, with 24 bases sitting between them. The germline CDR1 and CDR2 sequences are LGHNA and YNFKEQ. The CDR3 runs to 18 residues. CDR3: CASSQEDWDRSSGGTQYF. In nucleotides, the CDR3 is TGTGCCAGCAGCCAAGAGGACTGGGACAGGTCCTCGGGGGGGACCCAGTACTTC.

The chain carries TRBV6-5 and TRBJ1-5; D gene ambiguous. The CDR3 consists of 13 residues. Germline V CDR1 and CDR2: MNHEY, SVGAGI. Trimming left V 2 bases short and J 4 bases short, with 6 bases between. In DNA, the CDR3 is TGTGCCAGCAGTTACGGAGGGAATCAGCCCCAGCATTTT. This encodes CASSYGGNQPQHF.

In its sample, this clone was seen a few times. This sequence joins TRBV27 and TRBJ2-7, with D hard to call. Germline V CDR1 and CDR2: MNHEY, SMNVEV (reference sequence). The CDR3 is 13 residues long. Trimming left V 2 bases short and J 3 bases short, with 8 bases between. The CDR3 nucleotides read TGTGCCAGCAGTTTAAGTCACAGCTACGAGCAGTACTTC. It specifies CASSLSHSYEQYF.

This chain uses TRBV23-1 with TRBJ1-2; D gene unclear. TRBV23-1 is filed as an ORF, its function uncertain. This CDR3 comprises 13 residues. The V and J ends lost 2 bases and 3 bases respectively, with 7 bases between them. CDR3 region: CASSQVADYGYTF. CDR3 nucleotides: TGCGCCAGCAGTCAAGTGGCAGACTATGGCTACACCTTC.

In DNA, the CDR3 is TGTGCCATCAGTGAGTCACAACCGGGACAGCCAGTGAGGACCTTC. Amino acids: CAISESQPGQPVRTF. The chain employs TRBV10-3 and TRBJ1-2, with 7 bases aligning to TRBD1. The CDR3 has 15 amino acids. Germline values: CDR1 ENHRY, CDR2 SYGVKD. V shed 0 bases, J shed 14 bases, and the junction held 15 bases outside the gene matches.

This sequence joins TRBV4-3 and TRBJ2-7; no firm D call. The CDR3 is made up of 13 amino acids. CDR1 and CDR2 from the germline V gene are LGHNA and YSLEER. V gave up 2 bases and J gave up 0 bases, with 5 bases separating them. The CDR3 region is CASSQRSSYEQYF. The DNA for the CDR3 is TGCGCCAGCAGCCAACGCAGCTCCTACGAGCAGTACTTC.

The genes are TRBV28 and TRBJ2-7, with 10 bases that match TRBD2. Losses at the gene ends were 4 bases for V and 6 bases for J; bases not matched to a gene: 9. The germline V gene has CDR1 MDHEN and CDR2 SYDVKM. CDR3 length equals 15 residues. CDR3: CASSSSSGRPVEQYF. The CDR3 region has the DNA TGTGCCAGCAGTTCGTCTAGCGGGAGACCGGTCGAGCAGTACTTC.

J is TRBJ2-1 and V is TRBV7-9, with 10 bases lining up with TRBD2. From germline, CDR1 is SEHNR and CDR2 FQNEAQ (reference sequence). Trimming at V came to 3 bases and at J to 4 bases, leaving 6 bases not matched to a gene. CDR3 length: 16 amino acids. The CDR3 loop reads CASSFVQGLAYNEQFF. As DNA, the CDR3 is TGTGCCAGCAGCTTCGTCCAGGGACTAGCGTACAATGAGCAGTTCTTC.

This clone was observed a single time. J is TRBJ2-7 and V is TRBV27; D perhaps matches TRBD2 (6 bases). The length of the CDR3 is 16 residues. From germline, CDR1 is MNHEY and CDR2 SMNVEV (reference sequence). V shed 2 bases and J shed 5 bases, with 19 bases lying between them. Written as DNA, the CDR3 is TGTGCCAGCAGTTTAAAGAGGGACTCCCGTGGACACGAGCAGTACTTC. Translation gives CASSLKRDSRGHEQYF.

CDR3 sequence: CASSIYKNSPLHF. The CDR3 DNA reads TGTGCCAGCAGTATATACAAGAATTCACCCCTCCACTTT. This sequence joins TRBV6-6 and TRBJ1-6; D gene uncertain. Germline assignment: CDR1 MNHNY and CDR2 SVGAGI (reference sequence). Trimming removed 5 bases from V and 7 bases from J, with 9 bases in between. This CDR3 is built from 13 residues.

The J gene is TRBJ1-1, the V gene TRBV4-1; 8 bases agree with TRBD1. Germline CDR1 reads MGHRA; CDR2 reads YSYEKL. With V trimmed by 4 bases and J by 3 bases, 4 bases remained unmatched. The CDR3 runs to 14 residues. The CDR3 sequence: CASSLQGADTEAFF. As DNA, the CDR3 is TGCGCCAGCAGCCTTCAGGGGGCGGACACTGAAGCTTTCTTT.

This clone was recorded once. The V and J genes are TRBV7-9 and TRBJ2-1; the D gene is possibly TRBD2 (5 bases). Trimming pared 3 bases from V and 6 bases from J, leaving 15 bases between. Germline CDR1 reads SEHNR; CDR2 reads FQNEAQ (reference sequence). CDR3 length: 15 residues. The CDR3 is CASSFRGNAGNEQFF. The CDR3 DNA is TGTGCCAGCAGCTTCCGGGGAAATGCGGGCAATGAGCAGTTCTTC.

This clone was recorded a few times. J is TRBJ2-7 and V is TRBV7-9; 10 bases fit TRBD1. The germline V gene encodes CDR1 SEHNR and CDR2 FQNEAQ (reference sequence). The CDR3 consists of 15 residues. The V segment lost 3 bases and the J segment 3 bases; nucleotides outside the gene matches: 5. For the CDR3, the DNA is TGTGCCAGCAGCTTGGACAGGGGGGTTCTCTACGAGCAGTACTTC. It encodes CASSLDRGVLYEQYF.

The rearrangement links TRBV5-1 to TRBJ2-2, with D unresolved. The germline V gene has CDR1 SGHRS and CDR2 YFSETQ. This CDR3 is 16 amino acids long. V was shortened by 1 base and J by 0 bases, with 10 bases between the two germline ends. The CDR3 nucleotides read TGCGCCAGCAGCTTGTTTGCCGGTTCGAACACCGGGGAGCTGTTTTTT. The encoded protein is CASSLFAGSNTGELFF.

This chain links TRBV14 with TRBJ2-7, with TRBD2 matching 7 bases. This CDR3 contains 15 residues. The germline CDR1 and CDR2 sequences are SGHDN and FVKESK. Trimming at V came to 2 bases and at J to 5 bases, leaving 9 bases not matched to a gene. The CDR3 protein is CASSQQGGWYDEQYF. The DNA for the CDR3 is TGTGCCAGCAGCCAACAGGGAGGGTGGTACGACGAGCAGTACTTC.

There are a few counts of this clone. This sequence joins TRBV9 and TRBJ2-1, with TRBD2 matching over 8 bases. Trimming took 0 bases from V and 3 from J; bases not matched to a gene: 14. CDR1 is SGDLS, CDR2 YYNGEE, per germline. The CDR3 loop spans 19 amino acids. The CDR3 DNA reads TGTGCCAGCAGCGTAGGAAGTTTCCGAGCGGGAGATAACTACAATGAGCAGTTCTTC. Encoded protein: CASSVGSFRAGDNYNEQFF.

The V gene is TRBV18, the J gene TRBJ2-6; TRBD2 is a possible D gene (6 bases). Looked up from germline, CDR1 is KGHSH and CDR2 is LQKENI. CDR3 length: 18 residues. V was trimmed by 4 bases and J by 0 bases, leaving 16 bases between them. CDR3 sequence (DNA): TGTGCCAGCTCACTATCGTGGGACTTCAGCTCTGGGGCCAACGTCCTGACTTTC. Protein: CASSLSWDFSSGANVLTF.

The CDR3, as DNA: TGTGCCAGTAGTGACAGGCCAGATACGCAGTATTTT. This gives the protein CASSDRPDTQYF. The genes are TRBV19 and TRBJ2-3; tentatively, D is TRBD1 (6 bases). Trimming took 5 bases from V and 4 from J, leaving 7 bases between them. The CDR3 consists of 12 residues. Germline CDR1 reads LNHDA; CDR2 reads SQIVND (reference sequence). Supplemented by reference TRBV19 and TRBJ2-3, the full variable domain reads DGGITQSPKYLFRKEGQNVTLSCEQNLNHDAMYWYRQDPGQGLRLIYYSQIVNDFQKGDIAEGYSVSREKKESFPLTVTSAQKNPTAFYLCASSDRPDTQYFGPGTRLTVL.